These 8 T cell receptor beta chains share one sample of origin, sequenced in a study of T-cell memory formation after mild COVID-19. TCRdb reprocessed the 5' RACE reads with MiXCR, giving one entry per CDR3 protein. The data show about 470,000 distinct CDR3 sequences, around a quarter seen once. Sequenced sample: PBMCs or a T cell subset sorted from them (not recorded which). The receptors were sampled from an adult woman who had mild COVID-19 (a few samples of this study predate the infection). Cell type and time point are not known.

CDR3 nucleotides: TGCAGTGCTAGAGAGGGTATGATAACTGAAGCTTTCTTT. Translated: CSAREGMITEAFF. The genes are TRBV20-1 and TRBJ1-1; D remains ambiguous. CDR1 and CDR2 (germline): DFQATT, SNEGSKA (reference sequence). The CDR3 extends over 13 amino acids. With 0 bases removed from V and 5 bases from J, the gap between germline ends came to 10 bases.

The chain carries TRBV13 and TRBJ2-7; D remains unclear. This CDR3 has 14 residues. Germline V gene data show CDR1 as PRHDT and CDR2 as FYEKMQ (reference sequence). V was shortened by 5 bases and J by 0 bases, with 11 bases between the two germline ends. The CDR3 here is CASSPNPFSYEQYF. CDR3 DNA sequence: TGTGCCAGCAGCCCCAACCCCTTCTCCTACGAGCAGTACTTC.

The chain recombines TRBV12-3 or TRBV12-4 with TRBJ2-7; either TRBD1 or TRBD2 may supply D (5 bases each). There are 14 residues in the CDR3. Trimming pared 5 bases from V and 2 bases from J, leaving 13 bases between. CDR3 region: CASSRGTGAYEQYF. The DNA of the CDR3 is TGTGCCAGCAGTCGGGGCACAGGAGCCTACGAGCAGTACTTC.

The rearrangement uses TRBV12-3 or TRBV12-4 and TRBJ2-1; 12 bases map to TRBD2. The CDR3 extends over 15 amino acids. V shed 7 bases, J shed 5 bases, and the junction held 6 bases outside the gene matches. The DNA for the CDR3 is TGTGCCAGCACCCCAAGACTAGCGGGAGACAATGAGCAGTTCTTC. Amino acids: CASTPRLAGDNEQFF.

The chain employs TRBV7-9 and TRBJ1-3; D unresolved. CDR1 SEHNR and CDR2 FQNEAQ come from the germline V gene (reference sequence). The V end lost 7 bases, the J end lost 0 bases, and 16 bases lay between the germline ends. CDR3 length: 16 residues. The CDR3 loop is CASTRTSILSGNTIYF. DNA for the CDR3: TGTGCCAGCACCCGGACGTCGATACTCTCTGGAAACACCATATATTTT.

This rearrangement joins TRBV7-6 to TRBJ2-1; TRBD1 aligns across 7 bases. The V and J ends lost 1 base and 2 bases, in that order; junction bases with no gene match: 5. Germline CDR1 SGHVS, CDR2 FNYEAQ. The CDR3 is 16 residues long. The CDR3 here is CASSLVRTGAYNEQFF. In nucleotides, the CDR3 is TGTGCCAGCAGCTTAGTCAGGACAGGTGCCTACAATGAGCAGTTCTTC.

This clonotype was seen a handful of times. V is TRBV7-9 and J is TRBJ2-7, with TRBD2 matching 9 bases. The germline V gene has CDR1 SEHNR and CDR2 FQNEAQ (reference sequence). With 2 bases clipped from V and 2 bases from J, the junction kept 7 bases outside the gene matches. This CDR3 has 16 residues. The CDR3 DNA is TGTGCCAGCAGCTTACCGACGGGACTAGCCCCCTACGAGCAGTACTTC. Translating gives CASSLPTGLAPYEQYF.

The chain recombines TRBV2 with TRBJ2-7, with D maybe TRBD2 (5 bases). The CDR3 sequence is 12 residues long. The germline V gene has CDR1 SNHLY and CDR2 FYNNEI. Trimming stripped 6 bases from V and 3 bases from J, with 9 bases between. This CDR3 reads CASRSGIYEQYF. CDR3 DNA sequence: TGTGCCAGCAGGTCCGGGATCTACGAGCAGTACTTC.